This T cell receptor (beta chain) was found in a study of CD8+CD57+ T cells in acquired aplastic anemia. Study-wide context: Quantities of DNA derived from sorted CD4+ and CD8+ cells averaged 3.2 ug.

In this sample, this clonotype turned up a few times. Genomic DNA provided the template from which TCR beta VDJ and CDR3 profiles were obtained. TCRdb re-analysed the reads in MiXCR, keeping a single row per CDR3 protein. The data show about 120,000 distinct CDR3 sequences, with approximately 61% seen just once and 25% to 35% held by the top ten. The authors sequenced patients whose flow cytometry had shown CD8+CD57+ cell expansion. All patients were therapy-naive when blood was sampled. CDR3 length equals 15 residues. Between the trimmed V and J ends, which lost 3 bases and 7 bases, there was a span of 15 bases. Germline V CDR1 and CDR2: LNHNV, YYDKDF (reference sequence).

The rearrangement uses TRBV15 and TRBJ1-4, with D unclear. The TCR originated in a human donor with aplastic anemia. Sequenced input: sorted CD4+, CD8+, or CD8+CD57+ T cells (not recorded which) from PBMCs. The CDR3 loop is CATSSAAPGGEKLFF. CDR3 nucleotide sequence: TGTGCCACCAGCAGCGCTGCGCCGGGCGGTGAAAAACTGTTTTTT.